A single sample is the source of the 16 T cell receptor beta chains below, sequenced in a study of blood T cells in healthy people across ages. The second PCR ran roughly 7 to 11 cycles with a sample-barcoded 5' primer and J-beta primers. Via MiXCR, TCRdb re-called the 5' RACE reads, giving one row per CDR3 protein. This sample has about 650,000 distinct CDR3 sequences, with 40% to 65% found just once. The sample consisted of blood. The receptors derive from a woman older than 75 in good health.

This clonotype was seen only once. V gene TRBV5-4 combines with J gene TRBJ2-3; 7 bases align to TRBD1. The V gene end was trimmed by 2 bases and the J gene end by 0 bases; junction bases not matched to a gene: 9. Germline-derived CDR1 and CDR2 are SGHNT and YYREEE (reference sequence). This CDR3 is 17 amino acids long. The CDR3, as DNA: TGTGCCAGCAGCTTTTCCCCGACAGGGCCGAGCACAGATACGCAGTATTTT. As protein: CASSFSPTGPSTDTQYF.

The V gene is TRBV2, the J gene TRBJ1-1; 12 bases map to TRBD1. The germline CDR1 and CDR2 sequences are SNHLY and FYNNEI. The CDR3 contains 15 residues. Trimming removed 0 bases from V and 10 bases from J; junction bases left unmatched: 6. The CDR3 is CASSEAGGQGARAFF. CDR3 nucleotides: TGTGCCAGCAGTGAAGCAGGGGGACAGGGGGCTAGAGCTTTCTTT.

For this clonotype: Germline is not matched at one junction end, which may reflect a read error. The chain couples TRBV5-1 to TRBJ2-4; D ambiguous. The DNA end is more similar to TRBJ2-7, so the J call may be wrong. Germline V CDR1 and CDR2: SGHRS, YFSETQ. This CDR3 is 13 amino acids long. CDR3 DNA sequence: TGCGCCAACAGCCTCCTAGAAACCTACGAGCAGTACTTC. It translates to CANSLLETYEQYF.

This clonotype was seen only a few times. The chain links TRBV12-3 or TRBV12-4 to TRBJ2-3; D gene uncertain. Trimming pared 5 bases from V and 11 bases from J, leaving 20 bases between. CDR3 size: 14 residues. The CDR3 protein is CASSPQFGRFLQYF. CDR3 sequence (DNA): TGTGCCAGCAGTCCTCAGTTCGGCAGATTTTTGCAGTATTTT.

The chain links TRBV6-2 or TRBV6-3 to TRBJ2-3, with 10 bases that match TRBD2. The germline gives CDR1 MNHEY, CDR2 SVGEGT. CDR3 size: 18 residues. V was pared by 7 bases and J by 14 bases, with 27 bases of the junction left unmatched. Here the CDR3 DNA reads TGTGCCAGCACCGATGGGCTAGCGGGAGTCCTACTACAAGATCCTGGGTATTTT. Protein sequence: CASTDGLAGVLLQDPGYF.

V gene TRBV6-5 combines with J gene TRBJ1-2; tentative D call: TRBD1 (6 bases). The V gene lost 3 bases and the J gene lost 2 bases, with 19 bases spanning the gap. CDR3 length equals 17 residues. CDR1 MNHEY and CDR2 SVGAGI come from the germline V gene. CDR3 amino acids: CASSYDFRTAKNYGYTF. The DNA for the CDR3 is TGTGCCAGCAGTTATGACTTTCGGACAGCGAAGAACTATGGCTACACCTTC.

There are a few counts of this clonotype. The chain has TRBV5-1 and TRBJ2-1; 11 positions match TRBD2. This CDR3 region has 15 residues. Germline V gene sequence: CDR1 SGHRS, CDR2 YFSETQ. V lost 4 bases to trimming and J lost 6 bases; unmatched junction nucleotides: 6. The CDR3 nucleotides are TGCGCCAGCAGCCGGGCCGGGACTAGCGGCAATGAGCAGTTCTTC. Amino acid sequence: CASSRAGTSGNEQFF.

This clonotype was counted between two and nine times. Possible read error: a much larger clone is one base away. The chain combines TRBV20-1 with TRBJ2-1; 11 bases fit TRBD2. This CDR3 has 13 amino acids. V dropped 7 bases and J dropped 9; count of bases not matched to a gene: 8. From germline, CDR1 is DFQATT and CDR2 SNEGSKA (reference sequence). DNA of the CDR3: TGCAGTGGTACCCTAGCGGGAGGCGGTGAGCAGTTCTTC. Translation: CSGTLAGGGEQFF.

This clonotype was recorded at least ten times. The rearrangement links TRBV5-1 to TRBJ2-1; 8 nucleotides agree with TRBD1. The CDR3 sequence is 13 residues long. With 5 bases clipped from V and 4 bases from J, the junction kept 2 bases outside the gene matches. Germline V gene sequence: CDR1 SGHRS, CDR2 YFSETQ. CDR3 amino acids: CASRRDRYNEQFF. The DNA for the CDR3 is TGCGCCAGCAGACGGGACAGGTACAATGAGCAGTTCTTC.

This clonotype was detected only a few times. The CDR3 here is CASSSRPETGELFF. DNA of the CDR3: TGTGCCAGCAGCTCTCGGCCGGAAACCGGGGAGCTGTTTTTT. The genes are TRBV7-3 and TRBJ2-2; D remains ambiguous. CDR1 is SGHTA, CDR2 FQGTGA, per germline. The CDR3 is 14 residues long. V was shortened by 4 bases and J by 5 bases, with 11 bases between the two germline ends.

The chain combines TRBV6-2 or TRBV6-3 with TRBJ2-1; TRBD2 matches at 8 bases. CDR3 length equals 12 residues. Trimming removed 11 bases from V and 9 bases from J; junction bases left unmatched: 9. Germline CDR1 reads MNHEY; CDR2 reads SVGEGT. The chain's CDR3 is CAVRGGGGEQFF. CDR3 nucleotides: TGTGCCGTCCGGGGGGGCGGAGGTGAGCAGTTCTTC.

The rearrangement joins TRBV12-3 or TRBV12-4 to TRBJ2-4; no definite D call. Trimming left V 5 bases short and J 7 bases short, with 12 bases between. The CDR3 length is 13 residues. The CDR3 nucleotides read TGTGCCAGCAGTAAAAGCTCCGGTAACATTCAGTACTTC. This translates into CASSKSSGNIQYF.

The chain employs TRBV7-9 and TRBJ1-2; D remains unclear. The CDR3 contains 14 residues. The germline gives CDR1 SEHNR, CDR2 FQNEAQ (reference sequence). Deletions cut 5 bases from V and 2 bases from J, with 12 bases between. The DNA for the CDR3 is TGTGCCAGCAGCCCGTCGGCAGGAAACTATGGCTACACCTTC. Translation: CASSPSAGNYGYTF.

The chain is built from TRBV7-9 and TRBJ2-7; TRBD2 agrees at 8 bases. The J call could be wrong; TRBJ2-5 is a better fit for the DNA end. The CDR3 sequence is 14 residues long. Germline V gene sequence: CDR1 SEHNR, CDR2 FQNEAQ (reference sequence). The CDR3 DNA reads as TGTGCCAGCAGCCCCAGCGGGGGTTCTGAGACCCAGTACTTC. Translating gives CASSPSGGSETQYF.

This clonotype was counted ten times or more. V usage is TRBV7-9 and J usage is TRBJ2-6; D is perhaps TRBD1 (6 bases). Germline values: CDR1 SEHNR, CDR2 FQNEAQ (reference sequence). The V and J ends lost 6 bases and 4 bases respectively, with 25 bases between them. The CDR3 extends over 19 amino acids. CDR3: CASRSHISAGVYGANVLTF. The CDR3 DNA follows: TGTGCCAGCAGATCCCATATTTCGGCAGGGGTTTACGGGGCCAACGTCCTGACTTTC.

About this clonotype itself: A much more abundant neighbour one base away suggests this may be a read error. The rearrangement uses TRBV9 and TRBJ2-7; 12 positions agree with TRBD2. CDR3 length equals 15 residues. Germline CDR1 and CDR2: SGDLS and YYNGEE. Germline trimming cut 0 bases from V and 2 bases from J; bases unmatched to any gene: 0. CDR3 sequence (DNA): TGTGCCAGCAGCGTAGGGACTAGCGGGACCTACGAGCAGTACTTC. This codes for CASSVGTSGTYEQYF.